Listed below are T cell receptor beta chains from one sample, sequenced in a study of early T cells in non-severe SARS-CoV-2 infection. MiXCR was run by TCRdb on the 5' RACE reads, yielding one entry per CDR3 protein. The sample yields 50,000 to 60,000 distinct CDR3 sequences, approximately 9.9% seen once. The sample taken for sequencing was whole blood. These receptors were taken from an adult who was a healthcare worker with PCR-confirmed SARS-CoV-2 infection or an uninfected control (not recorded which). CDR3s include the opening cysteine and the closing phenylalanine or tryptophan. Each record gives: D gene, clone size, V gene, CDR3 length, J gene, CDR3 protein, CDR3 DNA. A D gene is named only where the DNA matches it firmly. Some rows mark clone size as missing; the rest say once, few, many or name a class of expanded clone.

d_gene: NA; abundance: many; v_gene: TRBV4-2; len: 14; j_gene: TRBJ1-1; CDR3aa: CASSQRTQTTEAFF; CDR3nt: TGTGCCAGCAGCCAAAGGACACAAACCACTGAAGCTTTCTTT
d_gene: NA; abundance: many; v_gene: TRBV29-1; len: 14; j_gene: TRBJ2-2; CDR3aa: CSVLNPLGAGELFF; CDR3nt: TGCAGCGTGTTGAATCCTCTTGGGGCCGGGGAGCTGTTTTTT
d_gene: NA; abundance: few; v_gene: TRBV24-1; len: 14; j_gene: TRBJ2-1; CDR3aa: CATSGKRESSEQFF; CDR3nt: TGTGCCACCAGTGGAAAGAGGGAGAGTAGTGAGCAGTTCTTC
d_gene: NA; abundance: NA; v_gene: TRBV6-6; len: 19; j_gene: TRBJ1-1; CDR3aa: CASITRGGTGSDVNTEAFF; CDR3nt: TGTGCCAGCATAACTCGCGGTGGAACAGGGTCGGATGTAAACACTGAAGCTTTCTTT
d_gene: NA; abundance: many; v_gene: TRBV7-7; len: 13; j_gene: TRBJ2-1; CDR3aa: CASSLSGLNEQFF; CDR3nt: TGTGCTAGCAGCTTAAGCGGGCTAAATGAGCAGTTCTTC
d_gene: TRBD1; abundance: few; v_gene: TRBV7-3; len: 13; j_gene: TRBJ2-2; CDR3aa: CASSFDRDGELFF; CDR3nt: TGTGCCAGCAGCTTCGACAGGGACGGGGAGCTGTTTTTT
d_gene: TRBD2; abundance: NA; v_gene: TRBV7-2; len: 15; j_gene: TRBJ2-1; CDR3aa: CASSLGRGSYNEQFF; CDR3nt: TGTGCCAGCAGCCTCGGGAGGGGTTCCTACAATGAGCAGTTCTTC
d_gene: NA; abundance: once; v_gene: TRBV21-1; len: 13; j_gene: TRBJ2-3; CDR3aa: CASSEDLTDTQYF; CDR3nt: TGTGCCAGCAGCGAAGACTTAACAGATACGCAGTATTTT
d_gene: NA; abundance: few; v_gene: TRBV6-1; len: 14; j_gene: TRBJ2-1; CDR3aa: CASMVYSSYNEQFF; CDR3nt: TGTGCCAGCATGGTGTACAGCTCCTACAATGAGCAGTTCTTC
d_gene: NA; abundance: few; v_gene: TRBV11-2; len: 10; j_gene: TRBJ2-1; CDR3aa: CASSRDEQFF; CDR3nt: TGTGCCAGCTCGCGCGATGAGCAGTTCTTC
d_gene: NA; abundance: many; v_gene: TRBV20-1; len: 13; j_gene: TRBJ2-2; CDR3aa: CKARTQNTGELFF; CDR3nt: TGCAAAGCAAGGACTCAAAACACCGGGGAGCTGTTTTTT
d_gene: NA; abundance: many; v_gene: TRBV28; len: 11; j_gene: TRBJ2-1; CDR3aa: CASSRKDEQFF; CDR3nt: TGTGCCAGCAGTCGCAAGGATGAGCAGTTCTTC
d_gene: NA; abundance: NA; v_gene: TRBV6-6; len: 15; j_gene: TRBJ2-4; CDR3aa: CASSSGLSAKNIQYF; CDR3nt: TGTGCCAGCAGTTCCGGGCTGTCAGCCAAAAACATTCAGTACTTC
d_gene: TRBD2; abundance: few; v_gene: TRBV12-3/TRBV12-4; len: 14; j_gene: TRBJ2-3; CDR3aa: CASSLGGGGDTQYF; CDR3nt: TGTGCCAGCAGTTTAGGCGGGGGAGGAGATACGCAGTATTTT
d_gene: NA; abundance: many; v_gene: TRBV7-9; len: 12; j_gene: TRBJ1-4; CDR3aa: CASSSTDEKLFF; CDR3nt: TGTGCCAGCAGCTCGACCGATGAAAAACTGTTTTTT
d_gene: NA; abundance: many; v_gene: TRBV10-1; len: 12; j_gene: TRBJ1-6; CDR3aa: CASSDGNSPLHF; CDR3nt: TGCGCCAGCAGTGACGGGAATTCACCCCTCCACTTT
d_gene: NA; abundance: NA; v_gene: TRBV7-9; len: 13; j_gene: TRBJ2-1; CDR3aa: CASSLLEDNEQFF; CDR3nt: TGTGCCAGCAGCTTACTGGAGGACAATGAGCAGTTCTTC
d_gene: TRBD1; abundance: NA; v_gene: TRBV18; len: 14; j_gene: TRBJ1-1; CDR3aa: CASSDRGGNTEAFF; CDR3nt: TGTGCCAGCTCAGACAGGGGGGGAAACACTGAAGCTTTCTTT
d_gene: NA; abundance: few; v_gene: TRBV19; len: 15; j_gene: TRBJ1-2; CDR3aa: CASSIEDTLWDGYTF; CDR3nt: TGTGCCAGTAGTATAGAGGACACCCTTTGGGATGGCTACACCTTC
d_gene: NA; abundance: NA; v_gene: TRBV3-1; len: 12; j_gene: TRBJ2-5; CDR3aa: CASSHGYTTQYF; CDR3nt: TGTGCCAGCAGCCACGGATATACGACCCAGTACTTC
d_gene: TRBD1; abundance: many; v_gene: TRBV3-1; len: 14; j_gene: TRBJ1-1; CDR3aa: CASSRRQGGTEAFF; CDR3nt: TGTGCCAGCAGCCGGAGACAGGGGGGCACTGAAGCTTTCTTT
d_gene: NA; abundance: many; v_gene: TRBV5-1; len: 15; j_gene: TRBJ2-1; CDR3aa: CASSRTDNSYNEQFF; CDR3nt: TGCGCCAGCAGCCGGACAGACAATTCCTACAATGAGCAGTTCTTC
d_gene: NA; abundance: few; v_gene: TRBV30; len: 15; j_gene: TRBJ1-3; CDR3aa: CAWSVKGLSGNTIYF; CDR3nt: TGTGCCTGGAGTGTCAAGGGACTCTCTGGAAACACCATATATTTT
d_gene: NA; abundance: once; v_gene: TRBV5-1; len: 14; j_gene: TRBJ2-7; CDR3aa: CASSPGATSYEQYF; CDR3nt: TGCGCCAGCAGCCCTGGGGCGACCTCCTACGAGCAGTACTTC
d_gene: TRBD2; abundance: many; v_gene: TRBV9; len: 15; j_gene: TRBJ2-3; CDR3aa: CASSGLAGVSDTQYF; CDR3nt: TGTGCCAGCAGCGGGCTAGCGGGGGTTTCAGATACGCAGTATTTT
d_gene: NA; abundance: many; v_gene: TRBV6-2/TRBV6-3; len: 17; j_gene: TRBJ2-1; CDR3aa: CASSAPPGANLYNEQFF; CDR3nt: TGTGCCAGCAGTGCCCCCCCGGGAGCCAACCTGTACAATGAGCAGTTCTTC
d_gene: TRBD1; abundance: NA; v_gene: TRBV7-3; len: 15; j_gene: TRBJ2-2; CDR3aa: CASSPRQGRVGELFF; CDR3nt: TGTGCCAGCAGCCCCCGACAGGGTCGCGTCGGGGAGCTGTTTTTT
d_gene: TRBD2; abundance: many; v_gene: TRBV13; len: 16; j_gene: TRBJ2-7; CDR3aa: CASSLGGAGGTYEQYF; CDR3nt: TGTGCCAGCAGCTTAGGTGGGGCGGGAGGAACCTACGAGCAGTACTTC
d_gene: NA; abundance: many; v_gene: TRBV29-1; len: 14; j_gene: TRBJ1-1; CDR3aa: CSVGEREKGTEAFF; CDR3nt: TGCAGCGTTGGGGAGAGGGAGAAGGGCACTGAAGCTTTCTTT
d_gene: TRBD1; abundance: NA; v_gene: TRBV29-1; len: 12; j_gene: TRBJ2-5; CDR3aa: CSVLDREETQYF; CDR3nt: TGCAGCGTTCTCGACAGGGAGGAGACCCAGTACTTC
d_gene: NA; abundance: NA; v_gene: TRBV20-1; len: 13; j_gene: TRBJ2-2; CDR3aa: CSAGSVTSGELFF; CDR3nt: TGCAGTGCTGGATCGGTTACGTCCGGGGAGCTGTTTTTT
d_gene: NA; abundance: many; v_gene: TRBV29-1; len: 13; j_gene: TRBJ2-7; CDR3aa: CSVTTDVSYEQYF; CDR3nt: TGCAGCGTTACGACAGACGTCTCCTACGAGCAGTACTTC
d_gene: NA; abundance: many; v_gene: TRBV6-5; len: 15; j_gene: TRBJ1-2; CDR3aa: CASSYSRGFNYGYTF; CDR3nt: TGTGCCAGCAGTTACTCGCGTGGATTTAACTATGGCTACACCTTC
d_gene: TRBD1; abundance: few; v_gene: TRBV13; len: 17; j_gene: TRBJ1-1; CDR3aa: CASSHPPLGTGTTEAFF; CDR3nt: TGTGCCAGCAGTCATCCTCCCTTGGGGACAGGGACCACTGAAGCTTTCTTT
d_gene: NA; abundance: many; v_gene: TRBV6-4; len: 13; j_gene: TRBJ2-5; CDR3aa: CASSEGERETQYF; CDR3nt: TGTGCCAGCAGTGAGGGAGAGAGGGAGACCCAGTACTTC
d_gene: NA; abundance: NA; v_gene: TRBV7-9; len: 15; j_gene: TRBJ1-3; CDR3aa: CASSPTLSSENTIYF; CDR3nt: TGTGCCAGCAGCCCCACCTTGAGCTCTGAAAACACCATATATTTT
d_gene: TRBD1; abundance: few; v_gene: TRBV4-3; len: 17; j_gene: TRBJ1-2; CDR3aa: CASSQQWDSFPPYGYTF; CDR3nt: TGCGCCAGCAGCCAACAATGGGACAGTTTCCCTCCCTATGGCTACACCTTC
d_gene: TRBD1; abundance: many; v_gene: TRBV4-2; len: 17; j_gene: TRBJ1-6; CDR3aa: CASSSSPSTGGGSPLHF; CDR3nt: TGTGCCAGCAGCTCCTCCCCTTCTACAGGGGGCGGTTCACCCCTCCACTTT
d_gene: TRBD2; abundance: few; v_gene: TRBV13; len: 16; j_gene: TRBJ2-1; CDR3aa: CASSPSGGAFYNEQFF; CDR3nt: TGTGCCAGCAGCCCCAGCGGGGGGGCCTTCTACAATGAGCAGTTCTTC
d_gene: TRBD2; abundance: NA; v_gene: TRBV12-3/TRBV12-4; len: 16; j_gene: TRBJ2-1; CDR3aa: CASILRGLAGNNEQFF; CDR3nt: TGTGCCAGCATTTTACGGGGACTAGCGGGAAACAATGAGCAGTTCTTC
d_gene: TRBD1; abundance: many; v_gene: TRBV6-1; len: 15; j_gene: TRBJ1-5; CDR3aa: CASSEPGTVYQPQHF; CDR3nt: TGTGCCAGCAGTGAACCTGGGACAGTATATCAGCCCCAGCATTTT
d_gene: TRBD2; abundance: few; v_gene: TRBV6-6; len: 15; j_gene: TRBJ2-5; CDR3aa: CASSYSAGGGETQYF; CDR3nt: TGTGCCAGCAGTTACTCCGCGGGGGGCGGGGAGACCCAGTACTTC
d_gene: NA; abundance: many; v_gene: TRBV11-2; len: 13; j_gene: TRBJ2-1; CDR3aa: CASSLEGTGEQFF; CDR3nt: TGTGCCAGCAGCTTAGAGGGGACGGGTGAGCAGTTCTTC
d_gene: NA; abundance: NA; v_gene: TRBV20-1; len: 15; j_gene: TRBJ1-6; CDR3aa: CSARATGLLNSPLHF; CDR3nt: TGCAGTGCTAGAGCCACGGGCCTCCTGAATTCACCCCTCCACTTT
d_gene: NA; abundance: many; v_gene: TRBV20-1; len: 14; j_gene: TRBJ2-3; CDR3aa: CSVTDARLTDTQYF; CDR3nt: TGCAGTGTGACAGACGCGCGTCTCACAGATACGCAGTATTTT
d_gene: TRBD1; abundance: many; v_gene: TRBV5-4; len: 17; j_gene: TRBJ2-2; CDR3aa: CASSPARQTGSVGELFF; CDR3nt: TGTGCCAGCAGCCCAGCCCGGCAGACAGGGTCCGTCGGGGAGCTGTTTTTT